What follows is one T cell receptor beta chain and its context. Its specificity is unknown. These data come from a study of beta chain features in type 1 diabetes. Study overall: Cell yields, age and gender were similar between patients and healthy donors. Regarding the study as a whole: Compared to healthy donors, patients appeared to have naive, central memory and Treg TCRB repertoires that were more alike. cDNA sequencing could over-represent cells with high TCR expression.

Between the trimmed V and J ends, which lost 5 bases and 7 bases, there was a span of 14 bases. The germline CDR1 and CDR2 sequences are SEHNR and FQNEAQ (reference sequence). This CDR3 region has 13 residues. cDNA synthesis used the whole RNA isolate, giving expressed TCRB sequences. Clones were sequenced by immunoSEQ multiplex PCR, and TCRdb holds only the in-frame ones, with some missing. Of under 450,000 clones listed, approximately 15% are singletons. Blood was collected once per donor into heparin, averaging around 0.11 L. This sequence originates from a man aged 30 to 45 in good health. Sequencing was done on a sample of naive CD4+ T cells from blood. V gene TRBV7-9 combines with J gene TRBJ1-2; no reliable D call. CDR3 bases: TGTGCCAGCAGCGTCCCGGCAGCCCGTGGCTACACCTTC. The encoded protein is CASSVPAARGYTF.